This T cell receptor beta chain was sequenced in a study of CD8+CD57+ T cells in acquired aplastic anemia. Study-wide background: Sorted CD4+ and CD8+ cells gave an average of approximately 3.4 ug of DNA. Study-wide points: The same twenty-nine CD8+ CDR3 sequences occurred in patients and in controls. Significance was not reached for CD8+ Simpson's diversity between patients and controls.

There are many counts of this clonotype. The target antigen is unknown. Patients chosen for sequencing had CD8+CD57+ cells that had expanded, as shown by flow cytometry. Investigators profiled TCR beta VDJ and CDR3 from genomic DNA template. TCRdb re-called the reads with MiXCR, one entry per CDR3 protein. The table lists fewer than 200,000 distinct CDR3 sequences, roughly 48% of them singletons. The TCR originated in a human donor with aplastic anemia. Material for sequencing was sorted CD4+, CD8+, or CD8+CD57+ T cells (not recorded which) from PBMCs.

CDR3: CASSLTLLTGEAFF. Written as DNA, the CDR3 is TGTGCCAGCAGCTTAACGTTGCTTACTGGTGAAGCTTTCTTT. V usage is TRBV7-2 and J usage is TRBJ1-1; D unresolved. This CDR3 contains 14 residues. Trimming shortened V by 2 bases and J by 7 bases, and 14 bases separated the two germline ends. CDR1 and CDR2 from the germline V gene are SGHTA and FQGNSA.